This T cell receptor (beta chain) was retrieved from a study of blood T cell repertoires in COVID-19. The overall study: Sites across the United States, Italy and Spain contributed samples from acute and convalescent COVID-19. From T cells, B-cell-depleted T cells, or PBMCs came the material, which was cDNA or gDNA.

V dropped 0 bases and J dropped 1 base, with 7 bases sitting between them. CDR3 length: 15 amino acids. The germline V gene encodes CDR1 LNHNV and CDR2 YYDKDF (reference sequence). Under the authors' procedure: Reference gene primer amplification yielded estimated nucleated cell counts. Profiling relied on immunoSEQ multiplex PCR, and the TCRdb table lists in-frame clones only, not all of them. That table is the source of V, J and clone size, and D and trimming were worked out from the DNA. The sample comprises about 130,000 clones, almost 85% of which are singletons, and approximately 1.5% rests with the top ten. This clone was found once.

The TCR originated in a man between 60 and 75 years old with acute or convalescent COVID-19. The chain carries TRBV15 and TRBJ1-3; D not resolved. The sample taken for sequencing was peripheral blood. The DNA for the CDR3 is TGTGCCACCAGCAGAGAGGCGGCTTCTGGAAACACCATATATTTT. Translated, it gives CATSREAASGNTIYF.